This TCR beta chain was profiled in a study of blood T cell repertoires in COVID-19. Per germline, CDR1 MNHEY and CDR2 SMNVEV (reference sequence). V lost 4 bases to trimming and J lost 7 bases, with 11 bases between them. The CDR3 has 13 amino acids. This clone was detected only a few times. Clones were sequenced by immunoSEQ multiplex PCR, and TCRdb holds only the in-frame ones, with some missing. The sample carries about 170,000 clones, roughly nine tenths recorded once. Sequenced: peripheral blood. This receptor was obtained from a woman of 80 years or more in a cohort sampled during active or convalescent COVID-19. The V and J genes are TRBV27 and TRBJ2-1; perhaps TRBD2 as D (6 bases). The CDR3 sequence is CASSWGGGNEQFF. In DNA form, the CDR3 reads TGTGCCAGCAGTTGGGGTGGGGGGAATGAGCAGTTCTTC.